This is a list of T cell receptor beta chains from one sample in a study of regulatory T cells in long-lasting Graves disease. TCRdb re-analysed the multiplex PCR reads in MiXCR, keeping a single row per CDR3 protein. The sample consists of roughly 500,000 distinct CDR3 sequences, about 13% of them appearing once. This sample also appeared in a second study, on T cells in Graves' hyperthyroidism and ophthalmopathy.

Sequencing was performed on peripheral blood mononuclear cells (PBMCs), taken at new diagnosis, from a patient treated with antithyroid drugs. The receptors originated from a man aged 30-40 years with Graves disease. Both conserved end residues are part of each CDR3. The D gene is left open where the match is weak. Clone size appears in some rows only: once, few, many, or a class for an expanded clone.

V gene: TRBV20-1
D gene: NA
clone size: many
J gene: TRBJ1-5
CDR3 protein: CSARDGETASSASQHF
CDR3 DNA: TGCAGTGCTAGAGATGGGGAGACAGCTTCCAGTGCGTCCCAGCATTTT

V gene: TRBV12-3/TRBV12-4
D gene: NA
clone size: many
J gene: TRBJ1-6
CDR3 protein: CASSFYPRNSPLHF
CDR3 DNA: TGTGCCAGCAGTTTCTACCCCAGAAATTCACCCCTCCACTTT

V gene: TRBV27
D gene: NA
clone size: many
J gene: TRBJ1-1
CDR3 protein: CASSSPGTDDRTEAFF
CDR3 DNA: TGTGCCAGCAGTTCCCCCGGGACCGACGATCGCACTGAAGCTTTCTTT

V gene: TRBV7-9
D gene: TRBD1
clone size: few
J gene: TRBJ1-4
CDR3 protein: CASSMTGGNEKLFF
CDR3 DNA: TGTGCCAGCAGTATGACAGGGGGCAATGAAAAACTGTTTTTT

V gene: TRBV7-8
D gene: TRBD1
clone size: many
J gene: TRBJ2-5
CDR3 protein: CASSSQGVKQTQYF
CDR3 DNA: TGTGCCAGCAGCTCACAGGGGGTAAAGCAGACCCAGTACTTC

V gene: TRBV7-2
D gene: NA
clone size: many
J gene: TRBJ2-5
CDR3 protein: CASSWDGGGETQYF
CDR3 DNA: TGTGCCAGCAGCTGGGACGGCGGTGGAGAGACCCAGTACTTC

V gene: TRBV6-1
D gene: TRBD1
clone size: NA
J gene: TRBJ2-3
CDR3 protein: CASTGQGNTDTQYF
CDR3 DNA: TGTGCCAGCACGGGACAGGGTAACACAGATACGCAGTATTTT

V gene: TRBV9
D gene: TRBD2
clone size: many
J gene: TRBJ2-7
CDR3 protein: CASSVDGGSSYEQYF
CDR3 DNA: TGTGCCAGCAGCGTAGATGGCGGGAGCTCCTACGAGCAGTACTTC

V gene: TRBV5-4
D gene: NA
clone size: few
J gene: TRBJ1-4
CDR3 protein: CASSLGPGPEKLFF
CDR3 DNA: TGTGCCAGCAGCTTGGGCCCTGGGCCTGAAAAACTGTTTTTT

V gene: TRBV20-1
D gene: TRBD2
clone size: many
J gene: TRBJ2-7
CDR3 protein: CSASSGLAGYEQYF
CDR3 DNA: TGCAGTGCTAGTAGTGGGCTAGCGGGCTACGAGCAGTACTTC

V gene: TRBV12-5
D gene: TRBD1
clone size: few
J gene: TRBJ2-5
CDR3 protein: CASGLGETGGETQYF
CDR3 DNA: TGTGCTAGTGGTTTGGGAGAGACAGGGGGAGAGACCCAGTACTTC

V gene: TRBV19
D gene: NA
clone size: few
J gene: TRBJ2-6
CDR3 protein: CASSMAFSGANVLTF
CDR3 DNA: TGTGCCAGTAGTATGGCTTTCTCTGGGGCCAACGTCCTGACTTTC

V gene: TRBV20-1
D gene: NA
clone size: few
J gene: TRBJ2-1
CDR3 protein: CSARDPRGSYNEQFF
CDR3 DNA: TGCAGTGCTAGAGATCCCAGGGGCTCCTACAATGAGCAGTTCTTC

V gene: TRBV12-3/TRBV12-4
D gene: TRBD2
clone size: NA
J gene: TRBJ2-1
CDR3 protein: CASRGLAGSEQFF
CDR3 DNA: TGTGCCAGCAGAGGGTTAGCGGGAAGTGAGCAGTTCTTC

V gene: TRBV27
D gene: TRBD2
clone size: many
J gene: TRBJ2-5
CDR3 protein: CASSFAGEAAETQYF
CDR3 DNA: TGTGCCAGCAGTTTTGCGGGAGAGGCGGCGGAGACCCAGTACTTC

V gene: TRBV12-3/TRBV12-4
D gene: TRBD2
clone size: many
J gene: TRBJ2-7
CDR3 protein: CASSNRGPASGRGAYEQYF
CDR3 DNA: TGTGCCAGCAGTAACAGGGGTCCGGCTAGCGGGAGGGGGGCCTACGAGCAGTACTTC

V gene: TRBV20-1
D gene: NA
clone size: many
J gene: TRBJ1-5
CDR3 protein: CSASRDILGDQPQHF
CDR3 DNA: TGCAGTGCTAGCCGGGACATCCTAGGTGATCAGCCCCAGCATTTT

V gene: TRBV5-1
D gene: NA
clone size: many
J gene: TRBJ2-2
CDR3 protein: CASTGRENTGELFF
CDR3 DNA: TGCGCCAGCACGGGACGGGAGAACACCGGGGAGCTGTTTTTT

V gene: TRBV28
D gene: TRBD1
clone size: many
J gene: TRBJ1-6
CDR3 protein: CASSLLPGQANSPLHF
CDR3 DNA: TGTGCCAGCAGTTTATTGCCCGGACAGGCCAATTCACCCCTCCACTTT

V gene: TRBV5-1
D gene: NA
clone size: NA
J gene: TRBJ2-1
CDR3 protein: CASSRGSSSDEQFF
CDR3 DNA: TGCGCCAGCAGCCGGGGGAGTAGCAGCGATGAGCAGTTCTTC

V gene: TRBV5-1
D gene: NA
clone size: few
J gene: TRBJ2-5
CDR3 protein: CASSFYGSLRETQYF
CDR3 DNA: TGCGCCAGCAGCTTCTACGGGAGCCTCCGGGAGACCCAGTACTTC

V gene: TRBV7-2
D gene: NA
clone size: few
J gene: TRBJ2-1
CDR3 protein: CAGSSSWVANEQFF
CDR3 DNA: TGTGCCGGCAGCTCCTCGTGGGTTGCCAATGAGCAGTTCTTC

V gene: TRBV20-1
D gene: NA
clone size: NA
J gene: TRBJ2-4
CDR3 protein: CSAREGEAKNIQYF
CDR3 DNA: TGCAGTGCTAGAGAGGGGGAAGCCAAAAACATTCAGTACTTC

V gene: TRBV12-5
D gene: TRBD2
clone size: many
J gene: TRBJ2-1
CDR3 protein: CASGPPTSGRSNEQFF
CDR3 DNA: TGTGCTAGTGGTCCACCAACTAGCGGGAGATCCAATGAGCAGTTCTTC

V gene: TRBV27
D gene: TRBD2
clone size: NA
J gene: TRBJ2-5
CDR3 protein: CASIDLAGGRETQYF
CDR3 DNA: TGTGCCAGCATTGACCTAGCGGGAGGTCGAGAGACCCAGTACTTC

V gene: TRBV27
D gene: NA
clone size: many
J gene: TRBJ2-6
CDR3 protein: CASSSVPGRLSGANVLTF
CDR3 DNA: TGTGCCAGCAGTTCTGTACCGGGACGACTCTCTGGGGCCAACGTCCTGACTTTC

V gene: TRBV29-1
D gene: TRBD1
clone size: NA
J gene: TRBJ2-7
CDR3 protein: CSARDRGPGEQYF
CDR3 DNA: TGCAGCGCCCGGGACAGGGGGCCGGGAGAGCAGTACTTC

V gene: TRBV7-3
D gene: TRBD2
clone size: many
J gene: TRBJ2-1
CDR3 protein: CASSPGFSGRAGEQFF
CDR3 DNA: TGTGCCAGCAGCCCGGGGTTTAGCGGGAGGGCTGGGGAGCAGTTCTTC

V gene: TRBV20-1
D gene: NA
clone size: many
J gene: TRBJ2-7
CDR3 protein: CSARASTPSYEQYF
CDR3 DNA: TGCAGTGCTAGGGCTTCGACTCCTTCCTACGAGCAGTACTTC

V gene: TRBV27
D gene: NA
clone size: many
J gene: TRBJ2-2
CDR3 protein: CASSFRQNTGELFF
CDR3 DNA: TGTGCCAGCAGTTTTAGGCAGAACACCGGGGAGCTGTTTTTT

V gene: TRBV6-5
D gene: TRBD2
clone size: few
J gene: TRBJ2-3
CDR3 protein: CASSYSVPGGPTDTQYF
CDR3 DNA: TGTGCCAGCAGTTACTCTGTTCCGGGAGGGCCGACAGATACGCAGTATTTT

V gene: TRBV7-2
D gene: NA
clone size: many
J gene: TRBJ2-7
CDR3 protein: CASSIEALVGSYEQYF
CDR3 DNA: TGTGCCAGCAGCATAGAGGCTCTAGTCGGTTCCTACGAGCAGTACTTC

V gene: TRBV29-1
D gene: TRBD2
clone size: NA
J gene: TRBJ2-1
CDR3 protein: CSVELSGRPYNEQFF
CDR3 DNA: TGCAGCGTTGAACTGAGCGGGAGACCCTACAATGAGCAGTTCTTC

V gene: TRBV30
D gene: NA
clone size: NA
J gene: TRBJ1-4
CDR3 protein: CAYLPRDGVEKLFF
CDR3 DNA: TGTGCCTACCTACCCAGGGACGGCGTAGAAAAACTGTTTTTT

V gene: TRBV2
D gene: TRBD1
clone size: many
J gene: TRBJ1-4
CDR3 protein: CASRARTGGDEKLFF
CDR3 DNA: TGTGCCAGCAGAGCGAGGACAGGAGGGGATGAAAAACTGTTTTTT

V gene: TRBV15
D gene: TRBD1
clone size: many
J gene: TRBJ2-5
CDR3 protein: CATTKGARETQYF
CDR3 DNA: TGTGCCACCACTAAGGGGGCTAGGGAGACCCAGTACTTC